This TCR beta chain comes out of a study of identical twins. V gave up 5 bases and J gave up 6 bases; unmatched junction bases: 4. This CDR3 region has 14 residues. CDR1 and CDR2 (germline): SGHTA, FQGNSA. From the 5' RACE reads, TCRdb called clonotypes with MiXCR, one entry per CDR3 protein. Seen here are 700,000 or so distinct CDR3 sequences, 8.5% to 9.5% observed once, and the top ten hold 0.8% to 1%. This clonotype was detected ten times or more. The same sample was also used in a study of yellow fever vaccine responses in identical twins.

The gene calls are TRBV7-2 and TRBJ1-1, with 12 nucleotides matching TRBD1. The sequenced sample consisted of PBMCs. The clonotype originates from a woman in her late teens or twenties in good health. The CDR3 bases are TGTGCCAGCAGCCGGGACAGGGGGCTTGCTGAAGCTTTCTTT. This gives the protein CASSRDRGLAEAFF.